Sequencing of this T cell receptor beta chain was carried out in a study of blood T cell repertoires in COVID-19 (dated by TCRdb to the early 2020s). With regard to the full study: Samples from collaborators originated in the United States, Italy and Spain and spanned both the acute and convalescent phases of COVID-19. Deeply sampled blood TCRbeta repertoires from subjects exposed to, actively infected with, or recovered from COVID-19 were included in the dataset. A freely available public database, intended as a resource for researchers studying the immune response to SARS-CoV-2, is where the repertoires were released. Samples came from the ongoing ImmuneRACE study (first 160 participants) plus 1,254 subjects from 6 global collaborators. Where available, HLA class I and class II types were taken from metadata supplied by the sample provider and were not determined by assay-based typing. The sample metadata nearly always contained a de-identified subject ID, COVID-19 status, age in years and sex. The prospective study material was composed of cDNA or gDNA derived from T cells, B-cell-depleted T cells, or PBMCs.

Concerning this clone itself: It lacks a known antigen. Per-base qualities were not stored, and no clone one base away is much larger.

Including the terminal cysteine and phenylalanine, the CDR3 comprises 17 residues. CDR3 DNA is the only sequence kept; it has 51 bases, read in frame from the first base. For this chain, trimming is 1 base at the V end and 4 bases at the J end, and the number of junction bases without a gene match is 9. The germline V gene supplies CDR1 KGHSH and CDR2 LQKENI. A second Seattle source provided samples from volunteer blood donors who had recovered from COVID-19. Collaborating institutions collected whole blood in K2EDTA tubes following their own protocols. For TCRbeta analysis, collaborators shipped samples in one of three forms: frozen whole blood, isolated PBMCs, or DNA extracted from either of those sample types. TCRbeta CDR3 regions were amplified from genomic DNA by means of the immunoSEQ Assay, a bias-controlled multiplex PCR. For the original study's pipeline: The number of nucleated cells in each sample was estimated by amplification of reference gene primers within the assay. To quantify the absolute abundance of each unique TCRbeta CDR3 rearrangement, sequence reads were collapsed and filtered. For each sample, productive Simpson clonality was calculated as the square root of Simpson's diversity index across productive rearrangements. The table was pulled from immuneACCESS by TCRdb, which kept in-frame rearrangements only. Such tables lose some clones; where checked, under half of the loss comes from unresolved V genes, and the rest has no known cause. V, J and clone size are those of that table, while D and trimming were read from the DNA. This sample lists roughly 250,000 clones; 88% were detected once. Over 4% of the sample is taken by the ten largest.

Broader findings and caveats from the paper: How much clinical and demographic metadata was included differed by source and by participant, and the metadata was provided uncurated.

The source is a man in his fifties or sixties who had recovered from COVID-19. The sample comprised peripheral blood. Recombination linked TRBV18 to TRBJ2-2; TRBD2 aligns with 7 central bases. CDR3 sequence: CASSPLTSGAGTGELFF. The nucleotide sequence is given as TGTGCCAGCTCACCACTCACCAGCGGGGCAGGCACCGGGGAGCTGTTTTTT.